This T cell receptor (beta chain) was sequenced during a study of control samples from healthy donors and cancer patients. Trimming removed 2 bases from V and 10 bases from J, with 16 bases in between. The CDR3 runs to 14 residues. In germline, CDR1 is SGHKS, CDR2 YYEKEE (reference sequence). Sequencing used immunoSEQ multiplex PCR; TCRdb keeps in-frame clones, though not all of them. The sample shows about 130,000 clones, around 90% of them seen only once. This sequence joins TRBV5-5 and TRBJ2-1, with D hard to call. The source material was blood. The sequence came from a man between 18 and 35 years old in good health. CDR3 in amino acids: CASSLGARLGEQFF. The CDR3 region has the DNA TGTGCCAGCAGCTTAGGTGCTCGTTTGGGGGAGCAGTTCTTC.